A single sample gave rise to the 20 T cell receptor beta chains below, sequenced in a study of blood T cell repertoires in COVID-19. Repertoires were generated with immunoSEQ multiplex PCR, while TCRdb's copy carries only in-frame clones and drops some. The table lists over 250,000 clones, roughly 87% of them singletons. Sequenced: peripheral blood. These TCRs come from a human donor in a cohort sampled during active COVID-19.

The chain joins TRBV27 to TRBJ2-1; 10 bases align to TRBD2. The V gene's germline CDR1 is MNHEY and CDR2 SMNVEV (reference sequence). Trimming at V came to 6 bases and at J to 4 bases, leaving 6 bases not matched to a gene. This CDR3 comprises 15 residues. CDR3 region: CASRAGLARYNEQFF. The CDR3 DNA reads TGTGCCAGCAGGGCGGGACTAGCGAGATACAATGAGCAGTTCTTC.

V is TRBV3-1 (or the pseudogene TRBV3-2) and J is TRBJ1-6; no reliable D call. V was trimmed by 1 base and J by 0 bases, leaving 10 bases between them. Germline assignment: CDR1 LGHDT and CDR2 YNNKEL (reference sequence). The CDR3 is 17 amino acids. The CDR3 DNA sequence: TGTGCCAGCAGCCAAGTTTCGCGGTTCTCCTATAATTCACCCCTCCACTTT. It encodes CASSQVSRFSYNSPLHF.

A word on this clone: Compared with germline, one end of the junction differs, possibly owing to a read error. The J gene is TRBJ2-1, the V gene TRBV5-1, with D perhaps matching TRBD1 (6 bases). The CDR3 has 11 amino acids. Germline assignment: CDR1 SGHRS and CDR2 YFSETQ. CDR3 nucleotide sequence: TGCGCCAGCACCTTGACAGGTCAGCAGTTCTTC. This gives the protein CASTLTGQQFF.

The genes are TRBV10-1 and TRBJ2-7; 9 bases agree with TRBD1. Germline V lookup: CDR1 WNHNN, CDR2 SYGVQD (reference sequence). The length of the CDR3 is 14 residues. The V and J ends lost 11 bases and 5 bases, in that order; junction bases with no gene match: 13. CDR3 loop: CARYTGGRTHEQYF. The CDR3 DNA sequence: TGCGCCCGATATACAGGGGGCAGAACCCACGAGCAGTACTTC.

The chain joins TRBV5-1 to TRBJ2-3; 9 nucleotides agree with TRBD2. Germline CDR1 is SGHRS and CDR2 is YFSETQ. This CDR3 is 17 amino acids long. J was trimmed by 5 bases and V by 6 bases; bases with no gene match: 16. The CDR3 sequence: CASKRELAGVSGDTQYF. The CDR3 nucleotides read TGCGCCAGCAAGCGGGAATTAGCGGGAGTGTCAGGAGATACGCAGTATTTT.

The chain couples TRBV18 to TRBJ2-5; a possible D gene is TRBD2 (5 bases). Germline V lookup: CDR1 KGHSH, CDR2 LQKENI. The CDR3 covers 14 residues. Trimming took 1 base from V and 2 from J, leaving 8 bases between them. DNA for the CDR3: TGTGCCAGCTCACCACTCCCGGGACAAGAGACCCAGTACTTC. It translates to CASSPLPGQETQYF.

V usage is TRBV27 and J usage is TRBJ2-1; tentative D call: TRBD2 (7 bases). This CDR3 is built from 16 residues. V was trimmed by 8 bases and J by 3 bases, leaving 20 bases between them. CDR1 is MNHEY, CDR2 SMNVEV, per germline (reference sequence). Here the CDR3 reads CASGPTGGARYNEQFF. CDR3 nucleotide sequence: TGTGCCAGCGGGCCTACTGGGGGGGCGCGCTACAATGAGCAGTTCTTC.

This clone has just one count. The chain has TRBV4-2 and TRBJ2-1; tentative D call: TRBD1 (5 bases). V lost 3 bases and J lost 4, with 10 bases in between. Germline V gene data show CDR1 as LGHNA and CDR2 as YNFKEQ. The CDR3 is made up of 14 amino acids. The CDR3 reads CASSQQGGYNEQFF. The DNA for the CDR3 is TGTGCCAGCAGCCAGCAGGGCGGATACAATGAGCAGTTCTTC.

V gene TRBV20-1 combines with J gene TRBJ1-1; D is possibly TRBD1 (5 bases). Germline V gives CDR1 DFQATT, CDR2 SNEGSKA (reference sequence). CDR3 size: 11 residues. Trimming left V 6 bases short and J 4 bases short, with 9 bases between. This chain's CDR3 is CSASGPTEAFF. The CDR3 DNA reads as TGCAGTGCCTCAGGGCCCACTGAAGCTTTCTTT.

This clone showed up just once. The chain uses TRBV5-1 and TRBJ2-2; 7 bases agree with TRBD2. The CDR3 covers 18 residues. Per the germline V gene, CDR1 is SGHRS and CDR2 is YFSETQ. The trim removed 5 bases at V and 2 bases at J, leaving 15 bases unmatched. For the CDR3, the DNA is TGCGCCAGCAGTCCCCTATTGAGAAGCGGGGTAAACACCGGGGAGCTGTTTTTT. Translated: CASSPLLRSGVNTGELFF. The full variable domain, with the rest looked up from reference TRBV5-1 and TRBJ2-2, is KAGVTQTPRYLIKTRGQQVTLSCSPISGHRSVSWYQQTPGQGLQFLFEYFSETQRNKGNFPGRFSGRQFSNSRSEMNVSTLELGDSALYLCASSPLLRSGVNTGELFFGEGSRLTVL.

This clone was counted once. This chain connects TRBV10-2 to TRBJ2-7; tentatively, D is TRBD2 (6 bases). The CDR3 spans 14 residues. V lost 6 bases, J lost 2 bases, and 14 bases lay in between. Germline CDR1 reads WSHSY; CDR2 reads SAAADI. The CDR3 coding sequence is TGCGCCAGCAGCCCGACTAGTCGGGCCTACGAGCAGTACTTC. Its protein product is CASSPTSRAYEQYF.

The chain couples TRBV9 to TRBJ2-1; no firm D call. Looked up from germline, CDR1 is SGDLS and CDR2 is YYNGEE. Trimming stripped 0 bases from V and 9 bases from J, with 13 bases between. The CDR3 is made up of 14 amino acids. DNA for the CDR3: TGTGCCAGCAGCGTAGGTGCGGATAAGGTTGAGCAGTTCTTC. As protein: CASSVGADKVEQFF.

This chain joins TRBV18 and TRBJ2-5; D is ambiguous. Germline lookup yields CDR1 KGHSH and CDR2 LQKENI. V was clipped by 1 base and J by 2 bases, with 8 bases between them. The CDR3 contains 14 residues. CDR3 loop: CASSPLAVQETQYF. CDR3 DNA: TGTGCCAGCTCACCACTCGCAGTTCAAGAGACCCAGTACTTC.

This clone was recorded only once. The chain couples TRBV11-2 to TRBJ2-5; 13 nucleotides agree with TRBD2. V dropped 5 bases and J dropped 5; count of bases not matched to a gene: 5. Per the germline V gene, CDR1 is SGHAT and CDR2 is FQNNGV. CDR3 length equals 15 residues. CDR3 sequence reads: CASSPTTSGRETQYF. Written as DNA, the CDR3 is TGTGCCAGCAGCCCGACGACTAGCGGGAGGGAGACCCAGTACTTC.

The chain couples TRBV28 to TRBJ2-1, with 12 bases identical to TRBD2. The V and J ends lost 7 bases and 10 bases, in that order; junction bases with no gene match: 8. CDR1 is MDHEN, CDR2 SYDVKM, per germline. The CDR3 consists of 14 residues. The CDR3 DNA is TGTGCCAGCACTGGACTAGCGGGAAGGAACGAGCAGTTCTTC. Its translation is CASTGLAGRNEQFF.

The rearrangement uses TRBV5-8 and TRBJ2-3, with D possibly matching TRBD2 (5 bases). This CDR3 has 14 amino acids. V lost 2 bases to trimming and J lost 5 bases, with 12 bases between them. Germline loops: CDR1 SGHTS, CDR2 YDEGEE. In nucleotides, the CDR3 is TGTGCCAGCAGCTTAAGCGGTTCAGGAGATACGCAGTATTTT. This encodes CASSLSGSGDTQYF. Using reference TRBV5-8 and TRBJ2-3 for the parts outside the CDR3, the full variable domain is EAGVTQSPTHLIKTRGQQATLRCSPISGHTSVYWYQQALGLGLQFLLWYDEGEERNRGNFPPRFSGRQFPNYSSELNVNALELEDSALYLCASSLSGSGDTQYFGPGTRLTVL.

J is TRBJ1-6 and V is TRBV19; D perhaps matches TRBD1 (6 bases). The CDR3 loop spans 14 amino acids. Per the germline V gene, CDR1 is LNHDA and CDR2 is SQIVND (reference sequence). Trimming stripped 7 bases from V and 3 bases from J, with 10 bases between. The CDR3 region has the DNA TGTGCCAGTAACGACAGGATCTATAATTCACCCCTCCACTTT. This codes for CASNDRIYNSPLHF.

The chain employs TRBV5-1 and TRBJ2-1; 9 nucleotides line up with TRBD2. The J segment lost 9 bases and the V segment lost 4 bases, leaving 11 bases of the junction unmatched. Germline values: CDR1 SGHRS, CDR2 YFSETQ. The CDR3 runs to 15 residues. CDR3 loop: CASSAGGLSGVEQFF. The CDR3, as DNA: TGCGCCAGCAGCGCGGGGGGGCTATCGGGCGTTGAGCAGTTCTTC.

This clone was detected once. CDR3 region: CASSHSGRVETQYF. In DNA form, the CDR3 reads TGTGCCAGCAGTCATAGCGGGAGGGTGGAGACCCAGTACTTC. This chain uses TRBV7-2 with TRBJ2-5; TRBD2 aligns across 11 bases. CDR1 is SGHTA and CDR2 is FQGNSA in the germline V gene. Trimming removed 6 bases from V and 5 bases from J; junction bases left unmatched: 5. This CDR3 has 14 amino acids. Combining the CDR3 with reference TRBV7-2 and TRBJ2-5 gives the whole variable domain GAGVSQSPSNKVTEKGKDVELRCDPISGHTALYWYRQSLGQGLEFLIYFQGNSAPDKSGLPSDRFSAERTGGSVSTLTIQRTQQEDSAVYLCASSHSGRVETQYFGPGTRLLVL.

This chain connects TRBV2 to TRBJ2-1, with 7 bases fitting TRBD1. The CDR3 spans 15 residues. CDR1 is SNHLY, CDR2 FYNNEI, per germline. Trimming took 10 bases from V and 7 from J; bases not matched to a gene: 16. CDR3 protein: CATSWDSRGWNEQFF. The CDR3 coding sequence is TGTGCCACCTCCTGGGATAGCAGGGGGTGGAATGAGCAGTTCTTC.